What follows describes a single TCR beta chain. The CDR3 is 15 residues long. V shed 5 bases and J 10 bases; nucleotides not matched to a gene: 13. The V gene's germline CDR1 is SGHNT and CDR2 YENEEA. This sample was included in a study of T cell responses to AZD1222 COVID-19 vaccine. Profiled with immunoSEQ multiplex PCR; TCRdb holds only in-frame clones, not every one. The sample comprises tens of thousands of clones, roughly 80% of which are singletons, and approximately 3.5% rests with the top ten. The sample was peripheral blood, taken 28 days after the second AZD1222 dose. The genes are TRBV11-3 and TRBJ1-4; 7 nucleotides line up with TRBD1. The receptor's source is an adult who received the AZD1222 COVID-19 vaccine. CDR3 coding DNA: TGTGCCAGCAGCCCCCGACAGGGCGCGGGTGGAAAACTGTTTTTT. Its protein is CASSPRQGAGGKLFF.